Below, one T cell receptor beta chain is given with its context. The CDR3 totals 13 residues. Germline assignment: CDR1 MGHDK and CDR2 SYGVNS. V gave up 7 bases and J gave up 8 bases, with 17 bases separating them. Following RNA extraction, reverse transcription yielded cDNA that acted as the sequencing template. The data were produced by immunoSEQ multiplex PCR, yet TCRdb's version contains in-frame clones alone and is incomplete. The data hold fewer than 250,000 clones, with 50% to 60% observed a single time. The data stem from a study of CD8+ T cells in alopecia areata. The source material was CD4+ T cells sorted from blood, sampled at week 0. The chain recombines TRBV25-1 with TRBJ1-2; perhaps TRBD1 as D (5 bases). This clonotype was sampled from a human donor with alopecia areata. The CDR3 sequence is CASTQVGQRGYTF. In DNA, the CDR3 is TGTGCCAGCACGCAAGTCGGACAACGCGGCTACACCTTC.